One and the same sample provided the 4 T cell receptor beta chains below, sequenced in a study of OX40 agonist ivuxolimab in advanced cancers. Profiled with immunoSEQ multiplex PCR; TCRdb holds only in-frame clones, not every one. The data show about 100,000 clones, roughly 92% seen once. The sequencing here drew on CD4+ or CD8+ T cells sorted from blood, taken in a trial of the OX40 agonist ivuxolimab. The receptors come from an adult with an advanced solid tumor such as melanoma, head and neck, liver or kidney cancer.

About this clone itself: One junction end disagrees with the germline gene, perhaps due to a read error. This sample includes further DNA sequences coding for the same CDR3. The genes are TRBV5-1 and TRBJ1-2, with a possible D match to TRBD1 (6 bases). The CDR3 contains 12 residues. Germline V gene data show CDR1 as SGHRS and CDR2 as YFSETQ. The DNA of the CDR3 is TGCGCCAGCAGCCCAGGGGTGGAGGGCTACACCTTT. It specifies CASSPGVEGYTF.

This clone was found once. The CDR3 DNA sequence: TGTGCCAGCAGTTTAAACGCAGATACGCAGTATTTT. Amino acid sequence: CASSLNADTQYF. The V call is TRBV27, the J call TRBJ2-3; D not resolved. This CDR3 is built from 12 residues. V was shortened by 2 bases and J by 4 bases, with 4 bases between the two germline ends. Germline assignment: CDR1 MNHEY and CDR2 SMNVEV (reference sequence).

V gene TRBV19 combines with J gene TRBJ1-2; no clear D. CDR1 and CDR2 from the germline V gene are LNHDA and SQIVND (reference sequence). The V end lost 5 bases, the J end lost 5 bases, and 6 bases lay between the germline ends. This CDR3 has 11 amino acids. CDR3 DNA sequence: TGTGCCAGTAGTGCGTTATATGGCTACACCTTC. Translated: CASSALYGYTF.

The chain uses TRBV7-6 and TRBJ1-2; D gene unclear. This CDR3 contains 13 residues. Per germline, CDR1 SGHVS and CDR2 FNYEAQ. Trimming removed 2 bases at V and 7 bases at J, with 11 bases between. The CDR3 DNA follows: TGTGCCAGCAGCTTACGACCACTTGGTGGCTACACCTTC. Translating it yields CASSLRPLGGYTF. Together with reference TRBV7-6 and TRBJ1-2, the CDR3 gives the full variable domain: GAGVSQSPRYKVTKRGQDVALRCDPISGHVSLYWYRQALGQGPEFLTYFNYEAQQDKSGLPNDRFSAERPEGSISTLTIQRTEQRDSAMYRCASSLRPLGGYTFGSGTRLTVV.